Listed below are T cell receptor beta chains from one sample, sequenced in a study of cytomegalovirus exposure and HLA in healthy donors. TCRdb's copy holds only in-frame clones and misses some; the assay was immunoSEQ multiplex PCR. The repertoire has 150,000 to 250,000 clones, 70% to 85% of them found once; the top ten carry 0.075% to 0.1%. Sequenced material: PBMCs. The receptors shown here come from a boy aged 2 to 10 in good health and CMV-seronegative. CDR3s include the opening cysteine and the closing phenylalanine or tryptophan. The order of the fields is clone size, V gene, J gene, D gene, CDR3 DNA, CDR3 protein. A D gene is named only where the DNA matches it firmly. The size of a clone is reported for some rows only, either as once, few or many, or as a class for expanded clones.

.,TRBV6-5,TRBJ1-1,.,TGTGCCAGCCGACGGGGGGGATACACTGAAGCTTTCTTT,CASRRGGYTEAFF
.,TRBV10-3,TRBJ1-2,.,TGTGCCATCAGTGATGGCGGGGGGGCTTATGGCTACACCTTC,CAISDGGGAYGYTF
.,TRBV27,TRBJ2-7,.,TGTGCCAGCAGTCCAGGAACAGGGCGTGAGCAGTACTTC,CASSPGTGREQYF
.,TRBV6-6,TRBJ1-1,TRBD1,TGTGCCAGCAGTTACCAGACAGGGGGGAACACTGAAGCTTTCTTT,CASSYQTGGNTEAFF
.,TRBV4-2,TRBJ2-1,TRBD2,TGTGCCAGCAGCCGATCAGCGGGGGGGCCTAACAATGAGCAGTTCTTC,CASSRSAGGPNNEQFF
.,TRBV27,TRBJ1-6,.,TGTGCCAGCAGGGGACTGAGTACCCTCCACTTT,CASRGLSTLHF
.,TRBV23-1,TRBJ1-1,.,TGCGCCAGCAGTCAATCGCCCGTTAAGGGGGAAGCTTTCTTT,CASSQSPVKGEAFF
.,TRBV20-1,TRBJ2-7,.,TGCAGTCCTCGGACAGATTACGAGCAGTACTTC,CSPRTDYEQYF
few,TRBV6-6,TRBJ2-7,.,TGTGCCAGCAGTTCTACAGGGGGGGACTACGAGCAGTACTTC,CASSSTGGDYEQYF
.,TRBV7-9,TRBJ2-3,TRBD2,TGTGCCAGCAGCTTAGCCTTAGCGGGGGGGTCAAATACGCAGTATTTT,CASSLALAGGSNTQYF
.,TRBV7-9,TRBJ2-7,.,TGTGCCAGCAGCCTCCACTCAGGATTGGGTGACGAGCAGTACTTC,CASSLHSGLGDEQYF
.,TRBV6-5,TRBJ1-2,TRBD1,TGTGCCAGCTTCCACTCAGGGGGGAACTATGGCTACACCTTC,CASFHSGGNYGYTF
.,TRBV7-2,TRBJ1-2,.,TGTGCCAGCAGCCTGAGAGGGGGAGGGATAAACTATGGCTACACCTTC,CASSLRGGGINYGYTF
.,TRBV9,TRBJ2-1,.,TGTGCCAGCAGCGTAGCTAGCGCCCAACACTACAATGAGCAGTTCTTC,CASSVASAQHYNEQFF
.,TRBV7-9,TRBJ2-1,.,TGTGCCAGCTTGAACCCTATTCTCAAAGATGAGCAGTTCTTC,CASLNPILKDEQFF
.,TRBV11-2,TRBJ2-7,TRBD2,TGTGCCAGCAGCCCCCTAGGCCGGGGGGGAAGCGAGCAGTACTTC,CASSPLGRGGSEQYF
.,TRBV6-6,TRBJ1-2,TRBD1,TGTGCCAGCAGCAGGGACAGCGCTAACTATGGCTACACCTTC,CASSRDSANYGYTF
.,TRBV7-9,TRBJ1-4,.,TGTGCCAGCAGCTTGGGCAGAGGAGGGGAAAAACTGTTTTTT,CASSLGRGGEKLFF
.,TRBV7-9,TRBJ2-1,.,TGTGCCAGCAGCTCAGACTGGAGCTCCTACAATGAGCAGTTCTTC,CASSSDWSSYNEQFF
once,TRBV2,TRBJ2-5,TRBD2,TGTGCCAGCAGTGGCCTTTTGCTGGGTCGCGCGACTAGCGGGTGGGAGACCCAGTACTTC,CASSGLLLGRATSGWETQYF
.,TRBV7-2,TRBJ1-2,.,TGTGCCAGCAGCCCGAGGTTGGAGCCTTTTGGCTACACCTTC,CASSPRLEPFGYTF
.,TRBV5-1,TRBJ1-3,TRBD1,TGCGCCAGCAGCGCTGGACAGGTGTCCGGAAACACCATATATTTT,CASSAGQVSGNTIYF